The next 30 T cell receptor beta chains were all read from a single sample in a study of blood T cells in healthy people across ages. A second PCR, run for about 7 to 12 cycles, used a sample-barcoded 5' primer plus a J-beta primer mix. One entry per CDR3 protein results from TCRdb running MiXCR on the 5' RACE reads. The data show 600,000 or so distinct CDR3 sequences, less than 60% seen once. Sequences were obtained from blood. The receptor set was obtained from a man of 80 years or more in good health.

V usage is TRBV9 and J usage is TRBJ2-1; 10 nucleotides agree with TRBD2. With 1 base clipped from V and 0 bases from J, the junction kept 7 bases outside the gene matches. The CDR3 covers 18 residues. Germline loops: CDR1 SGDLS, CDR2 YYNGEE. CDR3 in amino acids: CASSVSSPSGSSYNEQFF. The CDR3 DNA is TGTGCCAGCAGCGTATCCTCACCTAGCGGGAGCTCCTACAATGAGCAGTTCTTC. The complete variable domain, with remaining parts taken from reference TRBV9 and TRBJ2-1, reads DSGVTQTPKHLITATGQRVTLRCSPRSGDLSVYWYQQSLDQGLQFLIQYYNGEERAKGNILERFSAQQFPDLHSELNLSSLELGDSALYFCASSVSSPSGSSYNEQFFGPGTRLTVL.

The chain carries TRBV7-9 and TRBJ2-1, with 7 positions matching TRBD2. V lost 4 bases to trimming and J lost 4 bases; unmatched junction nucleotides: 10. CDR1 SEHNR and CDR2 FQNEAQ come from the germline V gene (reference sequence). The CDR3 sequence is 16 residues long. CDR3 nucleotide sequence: TGTGCCAGCAGCTCAGTGTCCCTAGCGGCATACAATGAGCAGTTCTTC. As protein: CASSSVSLAAYNEQFF.

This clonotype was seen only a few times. The CDR3 loop reads CASSFGTPGISYNEQFF. CDR3 sequence (DNA): TGTGCCAGCAGTTTCGGGACACCGGGCATATCCTACAATGAGCAGTTCTTC. V is TRBV27 and J is TRBJ2-1; maybe TRBD1 (6 bases). The V and J ends lost 3 bases and 1 base respectively, with 16 bases between them. This CDR3 contains 17 residues. Germline assignment: CDR1 MNHEY and CDR2 SMNVEV (reference sequence).

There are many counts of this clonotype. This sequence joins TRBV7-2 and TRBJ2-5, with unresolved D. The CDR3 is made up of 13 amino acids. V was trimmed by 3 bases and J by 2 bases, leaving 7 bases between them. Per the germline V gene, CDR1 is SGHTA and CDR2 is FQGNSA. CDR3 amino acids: CASSFGLQETQYF. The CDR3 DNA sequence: TGTGCCAGCAGCTTTGGGTTGCAAGAGACCCAGTACTTC.

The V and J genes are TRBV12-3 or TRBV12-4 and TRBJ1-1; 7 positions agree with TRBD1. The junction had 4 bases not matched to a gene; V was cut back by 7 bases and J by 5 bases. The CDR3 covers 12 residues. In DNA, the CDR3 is TGTGCCAGCACCCAGGGGGAAACTGAAGCTTTCTTT. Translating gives CASTQGETEAFF.

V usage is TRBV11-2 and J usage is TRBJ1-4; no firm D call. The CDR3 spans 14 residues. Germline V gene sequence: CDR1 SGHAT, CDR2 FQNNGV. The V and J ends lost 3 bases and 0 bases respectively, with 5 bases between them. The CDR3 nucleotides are TGTGCCAGCAGCTTCAGCCCAACTAATGAAAAACTGTTTTTT. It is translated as CASSFSPTNEKLFF.

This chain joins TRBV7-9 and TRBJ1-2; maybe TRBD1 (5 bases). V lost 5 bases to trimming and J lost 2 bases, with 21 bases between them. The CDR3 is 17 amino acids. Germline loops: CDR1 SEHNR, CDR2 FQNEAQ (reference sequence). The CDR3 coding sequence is TGTGCCAGCAGCCCAACCAGGGTCGGGGCGACGAACTATGGCTACACCTTC. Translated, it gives CASSPTRVGATNYGYTF.

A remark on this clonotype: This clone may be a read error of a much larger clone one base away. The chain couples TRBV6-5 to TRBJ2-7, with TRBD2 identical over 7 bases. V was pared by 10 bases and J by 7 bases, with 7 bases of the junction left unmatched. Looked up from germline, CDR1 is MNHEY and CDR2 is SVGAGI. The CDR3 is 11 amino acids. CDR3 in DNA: TGTGCCACTTCTCGCGGGGGTGAGCAGTACTTC. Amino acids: CATSRGGEQYF.

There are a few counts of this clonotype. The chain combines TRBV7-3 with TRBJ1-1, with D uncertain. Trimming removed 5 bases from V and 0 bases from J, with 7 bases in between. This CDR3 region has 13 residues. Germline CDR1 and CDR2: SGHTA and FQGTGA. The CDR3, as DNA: TGTGCCAGCAGCCCCACAGTGAACACTGAAGCTTTCTTT. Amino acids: CASSPTVNTEAFF.

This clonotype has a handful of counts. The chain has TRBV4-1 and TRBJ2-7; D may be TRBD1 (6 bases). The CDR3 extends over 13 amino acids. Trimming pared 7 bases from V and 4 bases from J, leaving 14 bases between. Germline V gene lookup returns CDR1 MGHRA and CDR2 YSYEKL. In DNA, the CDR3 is TGCGCCAGCACCCAGGGTCAGGGGTACGAGCAGTACTTC. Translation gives CASTQGQGYEQYF.

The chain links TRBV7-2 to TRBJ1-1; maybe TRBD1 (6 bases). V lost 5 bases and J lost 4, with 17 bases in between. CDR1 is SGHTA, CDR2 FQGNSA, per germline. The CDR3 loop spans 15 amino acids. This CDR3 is CASSREGGWGTEAFF. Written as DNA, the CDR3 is TGTGCCAGCAGCCGAGAGGGGGGGTGGGGCACTGAAGCTTTCTTT.

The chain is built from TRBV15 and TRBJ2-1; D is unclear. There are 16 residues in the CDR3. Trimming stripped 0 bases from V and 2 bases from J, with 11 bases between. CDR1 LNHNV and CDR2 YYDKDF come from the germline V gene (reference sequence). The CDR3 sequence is CATSRDQAEPYNEQFF. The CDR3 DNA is TGTGCCACCAGCAGAGATCAGGCGGAGCCCTACAATGAGCAGTTCTTC.

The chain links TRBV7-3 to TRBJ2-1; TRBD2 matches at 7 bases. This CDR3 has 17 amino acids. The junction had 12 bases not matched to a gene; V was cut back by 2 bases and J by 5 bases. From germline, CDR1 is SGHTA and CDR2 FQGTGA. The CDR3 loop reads CASSLFGAGMTNNEQFF. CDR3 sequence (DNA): TGTGCCAGCAGCTTATTTGGAGCGGGGATGACCAACAATGAGCAGTTCTTC. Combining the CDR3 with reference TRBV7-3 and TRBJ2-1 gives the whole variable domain GAGVSQTPSNKVTEKGKYVELRCDPISGHTALYWYRQSLGQGPEFLIYFQGTGAADDSGLPNDRFFAVRPEGSVSTLKIQRTERGDSAVYLCASSLFGAGMTNNEQFFGPGTRLTVL.

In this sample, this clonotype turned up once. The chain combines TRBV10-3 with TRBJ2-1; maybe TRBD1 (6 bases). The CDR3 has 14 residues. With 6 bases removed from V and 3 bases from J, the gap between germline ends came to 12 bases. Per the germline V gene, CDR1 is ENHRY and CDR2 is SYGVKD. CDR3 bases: TGTGCCATCAGCAGACAGGCGGGCTACAATGAGCAGTTCTTC. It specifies CAISRQAGYNEQFF.

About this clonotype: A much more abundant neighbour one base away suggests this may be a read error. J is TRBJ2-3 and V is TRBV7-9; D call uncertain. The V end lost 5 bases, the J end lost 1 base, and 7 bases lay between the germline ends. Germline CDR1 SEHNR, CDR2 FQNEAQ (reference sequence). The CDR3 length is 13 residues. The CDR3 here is CASSPWGTDTQYF. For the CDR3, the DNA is TGTGCCAGCAGCCCCTGGGGCACAGATACGCAGTATTTT.

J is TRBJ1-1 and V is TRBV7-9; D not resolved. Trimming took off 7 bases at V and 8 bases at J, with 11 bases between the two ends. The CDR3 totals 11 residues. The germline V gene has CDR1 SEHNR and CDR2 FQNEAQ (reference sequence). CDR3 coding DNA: TGTGCCAGCAACACGGGTCCCGAAGCTTTCTTT. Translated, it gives CASNTGPEAFF.

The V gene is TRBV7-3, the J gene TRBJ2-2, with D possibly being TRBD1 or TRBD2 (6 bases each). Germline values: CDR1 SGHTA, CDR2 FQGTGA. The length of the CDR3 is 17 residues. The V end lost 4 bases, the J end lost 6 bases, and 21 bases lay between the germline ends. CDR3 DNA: TGTGCCAGCAGCTCTGAGGGGGGCGCGGTGTTTTCCGGGGAGCTGTTTTTT. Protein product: CASSSEGGAVFSGELFF.

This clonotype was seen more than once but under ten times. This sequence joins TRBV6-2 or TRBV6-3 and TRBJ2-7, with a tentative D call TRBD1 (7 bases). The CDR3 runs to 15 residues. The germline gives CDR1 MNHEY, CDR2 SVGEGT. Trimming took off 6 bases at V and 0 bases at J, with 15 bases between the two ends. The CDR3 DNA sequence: TGTGCCAGCAGCCCCCCAGGGGGGATCTCCTACGAGCAGTACTTC. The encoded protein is CASSPPGGISYEQYF.

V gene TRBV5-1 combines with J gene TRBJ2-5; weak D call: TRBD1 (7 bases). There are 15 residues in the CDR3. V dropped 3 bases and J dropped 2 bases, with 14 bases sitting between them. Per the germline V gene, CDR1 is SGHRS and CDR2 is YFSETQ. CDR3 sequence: CASSSAQGRQETQYF. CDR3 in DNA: TGCGCCAGCAGCTCGGCACAGGGGAGGCAAGAGACCCAGTACTTC.

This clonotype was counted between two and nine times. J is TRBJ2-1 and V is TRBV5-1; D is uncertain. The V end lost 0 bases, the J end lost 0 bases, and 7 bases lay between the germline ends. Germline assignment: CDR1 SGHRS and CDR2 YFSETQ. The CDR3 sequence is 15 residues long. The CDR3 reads CASSLVDSSYNEQFF. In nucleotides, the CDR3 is TGCGCCAGCAGCTTGGTAGATTCCTCCTACAATGAGCAGTTCTTC.

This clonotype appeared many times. This CDR3 is CASSPRGETQYF. The CDR3 region has the DNA TGTGCCAGCAGCCCCCGCGGAGAGACCCAGTACTTC. This chain joins TRBV7-9 and TRBJ2-5; unclear D gene. The ends were cut back, 5 bases at V and 4 bases at J, with 8 bases in the middle. The length of the CDR3 is 12 residues. CDR1 SEHNR and CDR2 FQNEAQ come from the germline V gene (reference sequence).

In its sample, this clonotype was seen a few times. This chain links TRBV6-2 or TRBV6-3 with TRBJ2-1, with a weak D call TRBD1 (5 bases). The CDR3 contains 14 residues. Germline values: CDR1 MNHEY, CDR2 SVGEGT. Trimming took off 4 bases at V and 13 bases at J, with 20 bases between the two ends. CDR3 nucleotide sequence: TGTGCCAGCAGTTCCCGACGAGAACGCGACAGACAGTTCTTC. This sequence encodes CASSSRRERDRQFF.

The CDR3 loop reads CASRKGLMGTDTQYF. The CDR3 DNA is TGTGCCAGCCGAAAAGGCCTCATGGGCACAGATACGCAGTATTTT. The rearrangement joins TRBV27 to TRBJ2-3, with D hard to call. The CDR3 has 15 residues. The ends were cut back, 8 bases at V and 1 base at J, with 16 bases in the middle. Germline CDR1 and CDR2: MNHEY and SMNVEV (reference sequence).

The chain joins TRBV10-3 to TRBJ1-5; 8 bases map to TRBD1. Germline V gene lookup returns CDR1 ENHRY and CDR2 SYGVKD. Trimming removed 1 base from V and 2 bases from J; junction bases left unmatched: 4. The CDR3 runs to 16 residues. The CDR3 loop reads CAISEFAGGGNQPQHF. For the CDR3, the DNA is TGTGCCATCAGTGAGTTTGCAGGGGGCGGCAATCAGCCCCAGCATTTT.

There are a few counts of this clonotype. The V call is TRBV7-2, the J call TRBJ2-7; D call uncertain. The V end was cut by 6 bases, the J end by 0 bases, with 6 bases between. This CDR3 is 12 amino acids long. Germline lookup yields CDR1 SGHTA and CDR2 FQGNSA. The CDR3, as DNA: TGTGCCAGCAGGACGAGCTCCTACGAGCAGTACTTC. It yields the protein CASRTSSYEQYF.

Here the CDR3 reads CASAHRRVAGVFSYEQYF. Written as DNA, the CDR3 is TGTGCCAGCGCCCACCGTAGGGTAGCGGGAGTGTTCTCCTACGAGCAGTACTTC. This chain joins TRBV7-9 and TRBJ2-7, with 9 bases that match TRBD2. Germline V gene data show CDR1 as SEHNR and CDR2 as FQNEAQ (reference sequence). V lost 8 bases, J lost 0 bases, and 17 bases stayed unmatched. The CDR3 spans 18 residues.

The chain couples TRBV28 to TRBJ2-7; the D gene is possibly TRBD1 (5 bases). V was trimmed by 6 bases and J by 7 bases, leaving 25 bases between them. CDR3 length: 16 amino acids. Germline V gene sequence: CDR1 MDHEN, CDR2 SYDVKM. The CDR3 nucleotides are TGTGCCAGCAGCCTCCCAGGGCAGGGTGGCTACAATGAGCAGTACTTC. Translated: CASSLPGQGGYNEQYF.

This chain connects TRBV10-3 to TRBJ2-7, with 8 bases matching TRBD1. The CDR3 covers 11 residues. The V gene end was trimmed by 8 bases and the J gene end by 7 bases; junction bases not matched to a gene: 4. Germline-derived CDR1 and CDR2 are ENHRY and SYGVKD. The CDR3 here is CAISRGREQYF. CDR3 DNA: TGTGCCATCTCCAGGGGGCGTGAGCAGTACTTC.

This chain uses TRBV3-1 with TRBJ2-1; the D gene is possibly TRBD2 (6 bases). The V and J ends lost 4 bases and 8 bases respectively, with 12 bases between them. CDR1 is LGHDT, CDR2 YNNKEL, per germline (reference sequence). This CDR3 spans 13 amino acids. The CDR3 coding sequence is TGTGCCAGCAGCCCCGGCTCGGGGGATGAGCAGTTCTTC. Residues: CASSPGSGDEQFF.

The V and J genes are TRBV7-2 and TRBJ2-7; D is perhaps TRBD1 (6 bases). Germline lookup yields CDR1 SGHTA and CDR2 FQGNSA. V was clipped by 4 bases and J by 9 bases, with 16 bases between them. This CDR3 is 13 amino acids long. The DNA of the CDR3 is TGTGCCAGCAGCTCCGAAAATAGACAGGTGCAGTACTTC. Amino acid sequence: CASSSENRQVQYF.